This record looks at one TCR beta chain sequence and its context. Its antigen is undetermined. The sequenced template was cDNA made from the entire isolated RNA. Assay used: immunoSEQ multiplex PCR; TCRdb lists only in-frame clones, some missing. Found here are 350,000 to 450,000 clones, over 9.5% of them singletons; the top ten hold about 0.01%. The data belong to a study of beta chain features in type 1 diabetes. Study results and limitations: Naive, central memory and Treg TCRB repertoires seemed to resemble each other more closely in patients than they did in healthy donors. PCR might favor shorter templates, equally in patients and controls. People with Type 1 diabetes carried modestly yet significantly shorter TCRB CDR3s in all four CD4+ subsets. The question of HLA type influencing TCRB rearrangement was one that remained unresolved here.

The CDR3 runs to 12 residues. The receptor's source is a woman under 30 with type 1 diabetes. The specimen was naive CD4+ T cells from blood. The chain recombines TRBV12-2 with TRBJ1-1. TRBV12-2 is a known pseudogene. The chain's CDR3 is CASRREAPVAFF. DNA for the CDR3: TGTGCAAGTCGCCGGGAGGCCCCCGTAGCTTTCTTT.